This record looks at one T cell receptor beta chain sequence and its context. This sample stems from a study of blood T cell repertoires in COVID-19. Measured with immunoSEQ multiplex PCR; TCRdb has only the in-frame clones, and not every one. The data show 200,000 to 250,000 clones, 75% to 90% seen once. The V gene lost 3 bases and the J gene lost 5 bases, with 16 bases spanning the gap. Germline V gene sequence: CDR1 KGHSH, CDR2 LQKENI. The CDR3 spans 15 residues. This receptor was obtained from a man under 40 with COVID-19, enrolled during active disease. The chain uses TRBV18 and TRBJ2-5, with D perhaps TRBD1 (6 bases). The sample comprised peripheral blood. DNA of the CDR3: TGTGCCAGCTCACCCAACCCCTCAGGGGCCGAGACCCAGTACTTC. Its translation is CASSPNPSGAETQYF.